The rows below give T cell receptor beta chains drawn from one sample of a study of regulatory T cells in long-lasting Graves disease. TCRdb re-derived calls from the multiplex PCR reads in MiXCR, one entry per CDR3 protein. The data hold 310,000 or so distinct CDR3 sequences, with around 20% observed a single time. Here the sequenced sample was peripheral blood mononuclear cells (PBMCs), taken when the disease was refractory, from a patient treated with antithyroid drugs. The receptors here all came from a female donor with Graves disease. Both conserved end residues are part of each CDR3. D genes are given only for firm matches. For some rows the clone size is stated as once, few or many, or as a class when expanded; others skip it.

clone_size: NA
v_call: TRBV7-3
j_call: TRBJ2-2
d_call: NA
cdr3_nt: TGTGCCAGCAGCGAAAGCCGGGTCGGGGAGCTGTTTTTT
cdr3_aa: CASSESRVGELFF

clone_size: many
v_call: TRBV20-1
j_call: TRBJ1-2
d_call: NA
cdr3_nt: TGCAGTGCTAGAGACAGCGCGCGCCATGGCTACACCTTC
cdr3_aa: CSARDSARHGYTF

clone_size: few
v_call: TRBV20-1
j_call: TRBJ2-7
d_call: TRBD1
cdr3_nt: TGCAGTGCGACGGGACAGCAAATCCTCTACGGGCAGTACTTC
cdr3_aa: CSATGQQILYGQYF

clone_size: few
v_call: TRBV6-5
j_call: TRBJ1-4
d_call: NA
cdr3_nt: TGTGCCAGCAGTTACATTGGGAATGAAAAACTGTTTTTT
cdr3_aa: CASSYIGNEKLFF

clone_size: many
v_call: TRBV12-3/TRBV12-4
j_call: TRBJ1-2
d_call: NA
cdr3_nt: TGTGCCAGCATACTTCACGGGACAAACTATGGCTACACCTTC
cdr3_aa: CASILHGTNYGYTF

clone_size: few
v_call: TRBV19
j_call: TRBJ2-7
d_call: TRBD2
cdr3_nt: TGTGCCAGTAGTCCACTAGCGGGAGGCTTGGACTTC
cdr3_aa: CASSPLAGGLDF

clone_size: few
v_call: TRBV27
j_call: TRBJ1-1
d_call: NA
cdr3_nt: TGTGCCAGCAGTTTATTTTTAGGCAGAGAAGCTTTCTTT
cdr3_aa: CASSLFLGREAFF

clone_size: NA
v_call: TRBV28
j_call: TRBJ2-7
d_call: TRBD1
cdr3_nt: TGTGCCAGCAGCAATACCCACCAGACAGGGAAGACCTACGAGCAGTACTTC
cdr3_aa: CASSNTHQTGKTYEQYF

clone_size: NA
v_call: TRBV7-3
j_call: TRBJ2-1
d_call: TRBD2
cdr3_nt: TGTGCCAGCAGCTCTCCCGGGACTAGCGGGAGGGAAAATGAGCAGTTCTTC
cdr3_aa: CASSSPGTSGRENEQFF

clone_size: few
v_call: TRBV30
j_call: TRBJ2-7
d_call: NA
cdr3_nt: TGTGCCTGGAACCCCGACGGCTACGAGCAGTACTTC
cdr3_aa: CAWNPDGYEQYF

clone_size: few
v_call: TRBV5-1
j_call: TRBJ2-2
d_call: TRBD1
cdr3_nt: TGCGCCAGCATCCTGGGACAGGGCACCGGGGAGCTGTTTTTT
cdr3_aa: CASILGQGTGELFF

clone_size: NA
v_call: TRBV4-1
j_call: TRBJ1-6
d_call: NA
cdr3_nt: TGCGCCAGCAGCCGAGCCGTCCTTTCCTTTAATTCACCCCTCCACTTT
cdr3_aa: CASSRAVLSFNSPLHF

clone_size: many
v_call: TRBV5-1
j_call: TRBJ2-7
d_call: TRBD2
cdr3_nt: TGCGCCAGCAGCCCGGCGAGCGGGAGCTCCTACGAGCAGTACTTC
cdr3_aa: CASSPASGSSYEQYF

clone_size: few
v_call: TRBV7-3
j_call: TRBJ2-1
d_call: NA
cdr3_nt: TGTGCCAGCAGCTTAATGGGGGGTAGGGATGAGCAGTTCTTC
cdr3_aa: CASSLMGGRDEQFF

clone_size: NA
v_call: TRBV5-1
j_call: TRBJ1-1
d_call: NA
cdr3_nt: TGCGCCAGCAGCTTGGAAGGGGCCTCTGAAGCTTTCTTT
cdr3_aa: CASSLEGASEAFF

clone_size: NA
v_call: TRBV6-8
j_call: TRBJ1-3
d_call: TRBD1
cdr3_nt: TGTGCCAGCAGTTACCTGGGACTGGACAGGGGGCATTCTTCCGGCACCATATATTTT
cdr3_aa: CASSYLGLDRGHSSGTIYF

clone_size: NA
v_call: TRBV20-1
j_call: TRBJ1-2
d_call: NA
cdr3_nt: TGCAGTGCTAGATCCGTGTATGGCTACACCTTC
cdr3_aa: CSARSVYGYTF

clone_size: few
v_call: TRBV24-1
j_call: TRBJ2-7
d_call: NA
cdr3_nt: TGTGCCACCAGTCTTTCGGGCTCCTACGAGCAGTACTTC
cdr3_aa: CATSLSGSYEQYF

clone_size: NA
v_call: TRBV27
j_call: TRBJ1-5
d_call: NA
cdr3_nt: TGTGCCAGCAGTTTGGCAGGGTACAATCAGCCCCAGCATTTT
cdr3_aa: CASSLAGYNQPQHF

clone_size: NA
v_call: TRBV18
j_call: TRBJ2-1
d_call: TRBD2
cdr3_nt: TGTGCCAGCTCTAGCGGGAGAGGGTCAGACAATGAGCAGTTCTTC
cdr3_aa: CASSSGRGSDNEQFF

clone_size: many
v_call: TRBV2
j_call: TRBJ2-7
d_call: NA
cdr3_nt: TGTGCCAGCAGTGGCTATTACGAGCAGTACTTC
cdr3_aa: CASSGYYEQYF